This TCR beta chain was profiled in a study of OX40 agonist ivuxolimab in advanced cancers. The overall study: Three patients showed partial responses: one hepatocellular carcinoma and two cutaneous melanoma cases.

Clones were sequenced by immunoSEQ multiplex PCR, and TCRdb holds only the in-frame ones, with some missing. Here the sample spans some 95,000 clones, roughly nine tenths being singletons. This clone came up a few times. What it binds is unknown. The study, taken as a whole, reports: In the 0.1-3.0 mg/kg groups, partial responders showed among the lowest expansion.

Systemic immunosuppression or autoimmune disease history was grounds to exclude patients. Source: CD4+ or CD8+ T cells sorted from blood, taken in a trial of the OX40 agonist ivuxolimab. This sequence originates from an adult with an advanced solid tumor such as melanoma, head and neck, liver or kidney cancer.

This chain's CDR3 is CASIRWRTAGAFF. The CDR3 coding sequence is TGCGCCAGCATTCGGTGGCGTACGGCGGGGGCTTTCTTT. The rearrangement uses TRBV23-1 and TRBJ1-1; D remains ambiguous. TRBV23-1 is designated an ORF whose function remains uncertain. This CDR3 spans 13 amino acids. V was trimmed by 7 bases and J by 11 bases, leaving 20 bases between them.